This TCR beta chain was observed in a study of cytomegalovirus exposure and HLA in healthy donors. Across the study: Earlier, 150 million to 200 million T cells were analyzed, and 117 million unique TCR beta sequences were found among them.

For this clone: What it recognizes is unknown.

Study-wide results and limits: Reported results showed that the classifier diagnosed cytomegalovirus status with high specificity and sensitivity.

PCR amplification relied on 60 Vbeta primers (plus 13 Jbeta primers). Generated by immunoSEQ multiplex PCR, the TCRdb table keeps only in-frame clones and is missing some. The table shows tens of thousands of clones, with roughly 80% occurring only once. The sequenced material came from PBMCs. The clonotype originates from a woman between 45 and 65 years old in good health and CMV-seronegative.

This CDR3 is CASSLLLATTLLNEQFF. The CDR3 DNA reads TGTGCCAGCAGTTTACTACTAGCGACCACCCTTCTCAATGAGCAGTTCTTC. This rearrangement joins TRBV28 to TRBJ2-1; 7 bases match TRBD2. This CDR3 comprises 17 residues. Trimming took 2 bases from V and 6 from J; bases not matched to a gene: 13. Germline V lookup: CDR1 MDHEN, CDR2 SYDVKM.